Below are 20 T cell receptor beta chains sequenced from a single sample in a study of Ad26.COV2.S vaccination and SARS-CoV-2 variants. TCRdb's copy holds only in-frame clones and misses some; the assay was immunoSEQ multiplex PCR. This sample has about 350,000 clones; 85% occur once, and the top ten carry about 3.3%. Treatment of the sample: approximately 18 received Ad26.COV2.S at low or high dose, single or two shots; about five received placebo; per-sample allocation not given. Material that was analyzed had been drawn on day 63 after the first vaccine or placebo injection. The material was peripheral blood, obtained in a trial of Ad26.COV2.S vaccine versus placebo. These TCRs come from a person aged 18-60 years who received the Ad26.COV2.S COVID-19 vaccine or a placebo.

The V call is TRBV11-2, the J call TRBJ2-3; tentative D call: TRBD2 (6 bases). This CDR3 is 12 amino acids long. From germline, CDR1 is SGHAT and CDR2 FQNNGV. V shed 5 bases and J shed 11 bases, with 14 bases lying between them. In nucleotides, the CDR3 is TGTGCCAGCAGCGCGGGACCGCCGAGGCAGTATTTT. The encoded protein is CASSAGPPRQYF. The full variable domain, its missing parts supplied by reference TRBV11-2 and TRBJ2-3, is EAGVAQSPRYKIIEKRQSVAFWCNPISGHATLYWYQQILGQGPKLLIQFQNNGVVDDSQLPKDRFSAERLKGVDSTLKIQPAKLEDSAVYLCASSAGPPRQYFGPGTRLTVL.

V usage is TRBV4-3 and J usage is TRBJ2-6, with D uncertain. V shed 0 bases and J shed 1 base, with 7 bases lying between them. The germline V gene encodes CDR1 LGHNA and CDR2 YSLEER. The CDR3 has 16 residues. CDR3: CASSQDGWSGANVLTF. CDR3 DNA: TGCGCCAGCAGCCAAGATGGATGGTCTGGGGCCAACGTCCTGACTTTC.

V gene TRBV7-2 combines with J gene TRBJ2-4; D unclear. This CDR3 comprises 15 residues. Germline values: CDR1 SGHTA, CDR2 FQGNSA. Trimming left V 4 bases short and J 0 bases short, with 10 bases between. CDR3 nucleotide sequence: TGTGCCAGCAGCTCCCAGCCCCTAGCCAAAAACATTCAGTACTTC. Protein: CASSSQPLAKNIQYF.

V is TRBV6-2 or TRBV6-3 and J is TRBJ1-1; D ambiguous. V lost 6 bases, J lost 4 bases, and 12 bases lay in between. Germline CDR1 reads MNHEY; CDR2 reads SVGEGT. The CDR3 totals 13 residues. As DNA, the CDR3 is TGTGCCAGCAGCGGGGAGCATTTCACTGAAGCTTTCTTT. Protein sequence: CASSGEHFTEAFF.

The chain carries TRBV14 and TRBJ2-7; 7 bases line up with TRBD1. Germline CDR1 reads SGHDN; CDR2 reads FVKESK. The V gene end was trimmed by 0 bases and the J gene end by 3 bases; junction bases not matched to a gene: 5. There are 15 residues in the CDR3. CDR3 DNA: TGTGCCAGCAGCCAAGAGGGGGACAGCCTCTACGAGCAGTACTTC. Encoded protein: CASSQEGDSLYEQYF. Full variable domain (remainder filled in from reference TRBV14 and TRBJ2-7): EAGVTQFPSHSVIEKGQTVTLRCDPISGHDNLYWYRRVMGKEIKFLLHFVKESKQDESGMPNNRFLAERTGGTYSTLKVQPAELEDSGVYFCASSQEGDSLYEQYFGPGTRLTVT.

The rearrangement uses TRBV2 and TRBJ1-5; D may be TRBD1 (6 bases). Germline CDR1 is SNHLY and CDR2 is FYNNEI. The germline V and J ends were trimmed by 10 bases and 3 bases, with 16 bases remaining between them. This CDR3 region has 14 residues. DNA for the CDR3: TGTGCCACTAGTAACGGGGGCCTCAATCAGCCCCAGCATTTT. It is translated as CATSNGGLNQPQHF.

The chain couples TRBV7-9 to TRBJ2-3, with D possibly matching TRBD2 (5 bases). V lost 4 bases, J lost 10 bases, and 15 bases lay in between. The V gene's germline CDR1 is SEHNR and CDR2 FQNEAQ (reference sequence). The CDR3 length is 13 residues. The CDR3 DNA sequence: TGTGCCAGCAGCTGGATCCAGGACTCTTCGCAGTATTTT. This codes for CASSWIQDSSQYF.

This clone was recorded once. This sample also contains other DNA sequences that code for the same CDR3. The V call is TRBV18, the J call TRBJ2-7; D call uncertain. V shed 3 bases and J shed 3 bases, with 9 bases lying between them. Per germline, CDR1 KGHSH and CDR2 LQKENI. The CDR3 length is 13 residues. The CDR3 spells CASSPGQDYEQYF. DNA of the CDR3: TGTGCCAGCTCACCTGGCCAGGACTACGAGCAGTACTTC.

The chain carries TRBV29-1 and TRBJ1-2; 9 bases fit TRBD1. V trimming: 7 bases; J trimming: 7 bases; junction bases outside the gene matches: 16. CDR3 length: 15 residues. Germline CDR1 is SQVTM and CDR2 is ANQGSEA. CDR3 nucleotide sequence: TGCAGCGATACAGGGGGCGCTTTCTTTAGCGTTGGCTACACCTTC. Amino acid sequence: CSDTGGAFFSVGYTF.

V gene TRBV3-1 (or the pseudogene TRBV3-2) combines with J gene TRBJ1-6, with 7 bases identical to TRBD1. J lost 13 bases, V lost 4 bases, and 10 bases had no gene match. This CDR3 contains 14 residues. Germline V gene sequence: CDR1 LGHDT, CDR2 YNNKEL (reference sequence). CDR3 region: CASSLTGNGSPLHF. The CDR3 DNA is TGTGCCAGCAGCCTGACAGGGAACGGATCTCCCCTCCACTTT.

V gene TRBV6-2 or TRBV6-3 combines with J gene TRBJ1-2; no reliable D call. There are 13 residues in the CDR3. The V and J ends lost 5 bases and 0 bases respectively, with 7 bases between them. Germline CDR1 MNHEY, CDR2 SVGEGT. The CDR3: CASSLATNYGYTF. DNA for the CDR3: TGTGCCAGCAGTCTCGCAACTAACTATGGCTACACCTTC.

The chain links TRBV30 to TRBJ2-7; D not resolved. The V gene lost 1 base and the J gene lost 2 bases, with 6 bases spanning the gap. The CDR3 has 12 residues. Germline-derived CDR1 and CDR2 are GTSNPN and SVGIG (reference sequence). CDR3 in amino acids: CAWSDSAYEQYF. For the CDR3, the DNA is TGTGCCTGGAGTGATTCGGCCTACGAGCAGTACTTC.

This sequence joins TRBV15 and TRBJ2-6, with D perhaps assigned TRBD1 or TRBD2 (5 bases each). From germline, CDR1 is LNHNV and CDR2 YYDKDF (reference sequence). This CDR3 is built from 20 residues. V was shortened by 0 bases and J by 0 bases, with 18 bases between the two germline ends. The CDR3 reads CATSREDYGGRSSGANVLTF. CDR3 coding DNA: TGTGCCACCAGCAGAGAGGATTATGGGGGACGTAGCTCTGGGGCCAACGTCCTGACTTTC. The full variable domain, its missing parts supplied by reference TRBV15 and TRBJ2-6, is DAMVIQNPRYQVTQFGKPVTLSCSQTLNHNVMYWYQQKSSQAPKLLFHYYDKDFNNEADTPDNFQSRRPNTSFCFLDIRSPGLGDTAMYLCATSREDYGGRSSGANVLTFGAGSRLTVL.

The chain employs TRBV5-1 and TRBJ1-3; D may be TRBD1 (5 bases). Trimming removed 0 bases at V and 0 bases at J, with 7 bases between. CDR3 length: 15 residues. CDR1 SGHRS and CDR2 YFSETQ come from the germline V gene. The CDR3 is CASSLGGNSGNTIYF. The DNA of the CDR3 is TGCGCCAGCAGCTTGGGGGGCAACTCTGGAAACACCATATATTTT.

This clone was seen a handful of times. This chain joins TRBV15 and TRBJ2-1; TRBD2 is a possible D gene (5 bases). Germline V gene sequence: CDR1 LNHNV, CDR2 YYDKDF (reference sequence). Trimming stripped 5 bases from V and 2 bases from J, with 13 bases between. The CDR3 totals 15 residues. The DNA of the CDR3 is TGTGCCACCAGCCCCAGGAGCGGTACCTACAATGAGCAGTTCTTC. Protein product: CATSPRSGTYNEQFF.

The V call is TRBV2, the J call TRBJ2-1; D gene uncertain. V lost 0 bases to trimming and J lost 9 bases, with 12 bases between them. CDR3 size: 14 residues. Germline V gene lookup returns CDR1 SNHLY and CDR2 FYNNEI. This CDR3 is CASSEALTGGEQFF. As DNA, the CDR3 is TGTGCCAGCAGTGAAGCACTGACGGGCGGTGAGCAGTTCTTC. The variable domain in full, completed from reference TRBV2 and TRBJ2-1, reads EPEVTQTPSHQVTQMGQEVILRCVPISNHLYFYWYRQILGQKVEFLVSFYNNEISEKSEIFDDQFSVERPDGSNFTLKIRSTKLEDSAMYFCASSEALTGGEQFFGPGTRLTVL.

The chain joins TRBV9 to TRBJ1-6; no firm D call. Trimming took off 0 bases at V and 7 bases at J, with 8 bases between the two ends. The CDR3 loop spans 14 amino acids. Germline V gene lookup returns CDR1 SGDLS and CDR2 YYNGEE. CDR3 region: CASSVAQVNSPLHF. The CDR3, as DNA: TGTGCCAGCAGCGTAGCTCAAGTCAATTCACCCCTCCACTTT.

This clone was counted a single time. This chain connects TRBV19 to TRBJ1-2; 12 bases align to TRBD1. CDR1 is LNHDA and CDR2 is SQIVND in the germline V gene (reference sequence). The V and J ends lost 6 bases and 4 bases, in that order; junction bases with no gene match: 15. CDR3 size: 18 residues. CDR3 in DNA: TGTGCCAGTAGCCCCACCGGGACAGGGGGCTCCTCCTCCTATGGCTACACCTTC. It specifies CASSPTGTGGSSSYGYTF. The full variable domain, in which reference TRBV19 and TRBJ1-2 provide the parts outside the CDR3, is DGGITQSPKYLFRKEGQNVTLSCEQNLNHDAMYWYRQDPGQGLRLIYYSQIVNDFQKGDIAEGYSVSREKKESFPLTVTSAQKNPTAFYLCASSPTGTGGSSSYGYTFGSGTRLTVV.

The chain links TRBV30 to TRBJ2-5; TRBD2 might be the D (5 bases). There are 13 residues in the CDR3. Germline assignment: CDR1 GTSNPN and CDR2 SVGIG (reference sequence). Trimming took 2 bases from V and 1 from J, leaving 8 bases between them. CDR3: CAWSSGFQETQYF. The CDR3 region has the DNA TGTGCCTGGAGTAGCGGATTCCAAGAGACCCAGTACTTC.

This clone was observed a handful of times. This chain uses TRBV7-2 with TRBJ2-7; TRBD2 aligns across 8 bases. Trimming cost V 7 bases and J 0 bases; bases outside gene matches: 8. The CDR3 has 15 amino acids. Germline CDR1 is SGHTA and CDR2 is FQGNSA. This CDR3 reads CASTFTSGSSYEQYF. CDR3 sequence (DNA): TGTGCCAGCACCTTTACTAGCGGAAGCTCCTACGAGCAGTACTTC.